The 5 T cell receptor beta chains in this list originate from one sample, sequenced in a study of a mutant IDH1 vaccine in newly diagnosed glioma. Their cognate antigens are unknown. Using immunoSEQ multiplex PCR, the repertoire was profiled, and TCRdb retains in-frame clones only, with some absent. The table lists approximately 56,000 clones, around three quarters of them singletons. Time point given: week 47, end of study. A 20-mer mutant IDH1 peptide at 300 ug was injected subcutaneously with topical imiquimod. The sequencing here drew on PBMCs, taken from a glioma patient whose treatment included an IDH1 peptide vaccine. The receptor set was obtained from a man aged 45 to 65 with glioma.

The chain employs TRBV25-1 and TRBJ1-1; D remains ambiguous. Trimming stripped 4 bases from V and 1 base from J, with 19 bases between. Germline V gives CDR1 MGHDK, CDR2 SYGVNS. The CDR3 length is 17 residues. CDR3 in amino acids: CASSVTVGGTSNTEAFF. In DNA form, the CDR3 reads TGTGCCAGCAGTGTGACGGTAGGAGGCACTTCGAACACTGAAGCTTTCTTT. Drawing the rest from reference TRBV25-1 and TRBJ1-1, the complete variable domain is EADIYQTPRYLVIGTGKKITLECSQTMGHDKMYWYQQDPGMELHLIHYSYGVNSTEKGDLSSESTVSRIRTEHFPLTLESARPSHTSQYLCASSVTVGGTSNTEAFFGQGTRLTVV.

The chain has TRBV29-1 and TRBJ2-2, with TRBD1 identical over 8 bases. CDR1 is SQVTM and CDR2 is ANQGSEA in the germline V gene. Germline trimming cut 2 bases from V and 2 bases from J; bases unmatched to any gene: 1. This CDR3 has 14 residues. Here the CDR3 DNA reads TGCAGCGTTGAACAGGGGGCCAACACCGGGGAGCTGTTTTTT. Translated, it gives CSVEQGANTGELFF.

This clone was observed once. The chain links TRBV14 to TRBJ1-2, with D hard to call. Germline V gene lookup returns CDR1 SGHDN and CDR2 FVKESK. V was pared by 4 bases and J by 8 bases, with 11 bases between. This CDR3 has 12 residues. In DNA, the CDR3 is TGTGCCAGCAGCCCCCTCGCCGGCGGCTACACCTTC. This gives the protein CASSPLAGGYTF.

This clone was counted a single time. V gene TRBV28 combines with J gene TRBJ1-1, with D unresolved. V was trimmed by 3 bases and J by 1 base, leaving 9 bases between them. The CDR3 runs 14 residues. Germline V gene lookup returns CDR1 MDHEN and CDR2 SYDVKM. Here the CDR3 reads CASSLYKPNTEAFF. The CDR3 nucleotides are TGTGCCAGCAGTTTGTACAAGCCGAACACTGAAGCTTTCTTT.

The V call is TRBV5-6, the J call TRBJ1-2, with TRBD1 matching 9 bases. This CDR3 contains 14 residues. With V trimmed by 3 bases and J by 3 bases, 3 bases remained unmatched. The germline V gene encodes CDR1 SGHDT and CDR2 YYEEEE. CDR3 nucleotide sequence: TGTGCCAGCAGCTCGACAGGGGGTGACTATGGCTACACCTTC. It encodes CASSSTGGDYGYTF.